One sample yielded the 24 T cell receptor beta chains listed below, sequenced in a study of human T cells and chemical hapten exposure. In TCRdb, the RACE reads were re-called with MiXCR into one record per CDR3 protein. This sample has just over 90,000 distinct CDR3 sequences; about 8.6% occur once, and the top ten carry 2.9%. Time point specified: healthy volunteer bleed at 2 weeks. Total RNA was isolated from unfractionated whole blood. Sequenced material: whole blood. These receptors all come from a female donor in good health. Some clones in this sample may be carry-over from other donors' samples.

This clonotype was picked up many times. V and J are TRBV7-2 and TRBJ1-6, with 8 bases that match TRBD1. The CDR3 is made up of 15 amino acids. Trimming took 2 bases from V and 6 from J; bases not matched to a gene: 3. CDR1 and CDR2 from the germline V gene are SGHTA and FQGNSA. The CDR3 reads CASSLMGQVNSPLHF. DNA of the CDR3: TGTGCCAGCAGCTTAATGGGACAGGTTAATTCACCCCTCCACTTT.

This clonotype was detected many times. This chain uses TRBV19 with TRBJ1-2; no definite D call. The CDR3 runs 14 residues. Trimming took 8 bases from V and 3 from J, leaving 16 bases between them. The germline V gene encodes CDR1 LNHDA and CDR2 SQIVND (reference sequence). The CDR3 here is CASLGTRTDYGYTF. CDR3 nucleotides: TGTGCCAGTCTTGGTACCCGGACGGACTATGGCTACACCTTC.

V is TRBV7-2 and J is TRBJ2-1; TRBD2 agrees at 7 bases. J was trimmed by 4 bases and V by 6 bases; bases with no gene match: 12. Germline V lookup: CDR1 SGHTA, CDR2 FQGNSA. The CDR3 spans 16 residues. CDR3 sequence: CASRSGAADRYNEQFF. For the CDR3, the DNA is TGTGCCAGCAGGAGCGGGGCGGCGGATAGGTACAATGAGCAGTTCTTC. The full variable domain, completed using reference TRBV7-2 and TRBJ2-1, is GAGVSQSPSNKVTEKGKDVELRCDPISGHTALYWYRQSLGQGLEFLIYFQGNSAPDKSGLPSDRFSAERTGGSVSTLTIQRTQQEDSAVYLCASRSGAADRYNEQFFGPGTRLTVL.

The table lists this clonotype with many counts. The gene calls are TRBV15 and TRBJ2-5; the match to TRBD2 covers 12 bases. Trimming at V came to 8 bases and at J to 3 bases, leaving 1 base not matched to a gene. This CDR3 contains 13 residues. Germline assignment: CDR1 LNHNV and CDR2 YYDKDF (reference sequence). In nucleotides, the CDR3 is TGTGCCACCTGGACTAGCGGGGAAGAGACCCAGTACTTC. Translation: CATWTSGEETQYF.

The chain combines TRBV6-5 with TRBJ2-3; TRBD1 agrees at 9 bases. Germline V gene sequence: CDR1 MNHEY, CDR2 SVGAGI. The CDR3 spans 15 residues. V gave up 5 bases and J gave up 4 bases; unmatched junction bases: 7. The CDR3 nucleotides are TGTGCCAGCAGTCCCGGGACAGGGAGAGCAGATACGCAGTATTTT. Its translation: CASSPGTGRADTQYF.

The sample holds many counts of this clonotype. The chain employs TRBV19 and TRBJ2-7; D is ambiguous. V was shortened by 1 base and J by 1 base, with 14 bases between the two germline ends. The germline gives CDR1 LNHDA, CDR2 SQIVND (reference sequence). CDR3 length: 16 amino acids. The CDR3: CASSIAVGLASYEQYF. The DNA of the CDR3 is TGTGCCAGTAGTATAGCGGTAGGTCTGGCATCCTACGAGCAGTACTTC.

Concerning this clonotype itself: Being one base from a much bigger clone, this may be a read error. This chain links TRBV4-3 with TRBJ2-1; D might be TRBD1 or TRBD2, each matching 6 bases. This CDR3 is built from 16 residues. Germline V CDR1 and CDR2: LGHNA, YSLEER. The CDR3, as DNA: TGCGCCAACAGCCAATCTATTCGAGGGGGGAACAATGAGCAGTTCTTC. This gives the protein CANSQSIRGGNNEQFF.

The chain employs TRBV29-1 and TRBJ2-5; D might be TRBD1 or TRBD2, each matching 6 bases. The V end lost 0 bases, the J end lost 4 bases, and 18 bases lay between the germline ends. Per germline, CDR1 SQVTM and CDR2 ANQGSEA. The CDR3 spans 16 residues. The DNA for the CDR3 is TGCAGCGTTGAAGATTGGAGGGGGACGGGTTCAGAGACCCAGTACTTC. It is translated as CSVEDWRGTGSETQYF.

The V gene is TRBV11-2, the J gene TRBJ2-7; 11 bases are shared with TRBD1. CDR3 length: 12 residues. Germline trimming cut 8 bases from V and 6 bases from J; bases unmatched to any gene: 3. Germline CDR1 reads SGHAT; CDR2 reads FQNNGV. CDR3: CASRTGGTEQYF. For the CDR3, the DNA is TGTGCCAGCCGGACAGGGGGCACCGAGCAGTACTTC. The complete variable domain, with remaining parts taken from reference TRBV11-2 and TRBJ2-7, reads EAGVAQSPRYKIIEKRQSVAFWCNPISGHATLYWYQQILGQGPKLLIQFQNNGVVDDSQLPKDRFSAERLKGVDSTLKIQPAKLEDSAVYLCASRTGGTEQYFGPGTRLTVT.

This chain links TRBV5-1 with TRBJ2-1, with 11 positions matching TRBD2. Germline V CDR1 and CDR2: SGHRS, YFSETQ. Unmatched junction bases numbered 7, after V lost 5 bases and J lost 6 bases. This CDR3 has 15 residues. CDR3 region: CASRPGTSGLNEQFF. CDR3 DNA: TGCGCCAGCAGACCCGGGACTAGCGGACTCAATGAGCAGTTCTTC.

This clonotype showed up just once. The chain recombines TRBV12-3 or TRBV12-4 with TRBJ2-7; 9 positions match TRBD1. The CDR3 runs to 15 residues. V was pared by 0 bases and J by 4 bases, with 4 bases of the junction left unmatched. Written as DNA, the CDR3 is TGTGCCAGCAGTTTAGCGGACAGGGGCAAATACGAGCAGTACTTC. Encoded protein: CASSLADRGKYEQYF.

This clonotype was observed a few times. V gene TRBV5-1 combines with J gene TRBJ2-2; 7 bases fit TRBD1. Germline loops: CDR1 SGHRS, CDR2 YFSETQ. V lost 6 bases, J lost 4 bases, and 9 bases stayed unmatched. The CDR3 sequence is 15 residues long. The CDR3 coding sequence is TGCGCCAGCAAGGGGGCTGGGGGTTCCACCGGGGAGCTGTTTTTT. This encodes CASKGAGGSTGELFF. Full variable domain (outside the CDR3, taken from reference TRBV5-1 and TRBJ2-2): KAGVTQTPRYLIKTRGQQVTLSCSPISGHRSVSWYQQTPGQGLQFLFEYFSETQRNKGNFPGRFSGRQFSNSRSEMNVSTLELGDSALYLCASKGAGGSTGELFFGEGSRLTVL.

This clonotype was picked up a small number of times. V usage is TRBV6-2 or TRBV6-3 and J usage is TRBJ1-2; no clear D. The V and J ends lost 6 bases and 6 bases respectively, with 8 bases between them. CDR1 is MNHEY and CDR2 is SVGEGT in the germline V gene. This CDR3 is 11 amino acids long. The CDR3 nucleotides read TGTGCCAGCAGCTTCAATGATGGCTACACCTTC. This sequence encodes CASSFNDGYTF.

There are many counts of this clonotype. The genes are TRBV25-1 and TRBJ2-1; 11 bases agree with TRBD2. The CDR3 sequence is 15 residues long. Trimming removed 3 bases from V and 10 bases from J; junction bases left unmatched: 8. Germline assignment: CDR1 MGHDK and CDR2 SYGVNS. The CDR3, as DNA: TGTGCCAGCAGTGATGGGACTAGCGGAGGGAAGGAGCAGTTCTTC. Amino acids: CASSDGTSGGKEQFF.

V is TRBV9 and J is TRBJ2-1, with 12 bases matching TRBD2. The CDR3 is 16 amino acids. J was trimmed by 7 bases and V by 1 base; bases with no gene match: 6. CDR1 is SGDLS and CDR2 is YYNGEE in the germline V gene. This CDR3 reads CASSVSGLAGGNEQFF. The CDR3 coding sequence is TGTGCCAGCAGCGTAAGTGGGCTAGCGGGAGGGAATGAGCAGTTCTTC.

This clonotype was found many times. The CDR3 region is CSARDGGTVSNQPQHF. CDR3 sequence (DNA): TGCAGTGCTAGAGATGGGGGGACAGTAAGCAATCAGCCCCAGCATTTT. The V gene is TRBV20-1, the J gene TRBJ1-5; 7 bases are a match to TRBD1. Germline trimming cut 0 bases from V and 1 base from J; bases unmatched to any gene: 6. Germline CDR1 reads DFQATT; CDR2 reads SNEGSKA (reference sequence). This CDR3 contains 16 residues.

This clonotype was counted only a few times. The chain recombines TRBV5-1 with TRBJ2-7; 7 bases are shared with TRBD1. V shed 4 bases and J 0 bases; nucleotides not matched to a gene: 13. This CDR3 spans 17 amino acids. Germline CDR1 SGHRS, CDR2 YFSETQ. CDR3 loop: CASSIRQGGISSYEQYF. DNA for the CDR3: TGCGCCAGCAGCATAAGACAGGGTGGGATCAGCTCCTACGAGCAGTACTTC.

This clonotype was detected a few times. The chain carries TRBV2 and TRBJ2-7; D perhaps matches TRBD1 (7 bases). The V end lost 1 base, the J end lost 3 bases, and 13 bases lay between the germline ends. Germline values: CDR1 SNHLY, CDR2 FYNNEI. This CDR3 has 15 residues. CDR3 loop: CASSEGAGGNYEQYF. In nucleotides, the CDR3 is TGTGCCAGCAGTGAAGGGGCAGGGGGGAACTACGAGCAGTACTTC.

The rearrangement joins TRBV20-1 to TRBJ2-7; D gene uncertain. Germline CDR1 and CDR2: DFQATT and SNEGSKA (reference sequence). Trimming pared 6 bases from V and 4 bases from J, leaving 4 bases between. CDR3 size: 9 residues. CDR3: CSAEYEQYF. The DNA of the CDR3 is TGCAGTGCGGAATACGAGCAGTACTTC.

In its sample, this clonotype was seen a few times. J is TRBJ2-1 and V is TRBV29-1, with 8 positions matching TRBD1. The trim removed 5 bases at V and 7 bases at J, leaving 13 bases unmatched. Germline V gives CDR1 SQVTM, CDR2 ANQGSEA. The CDR3 contains 15 residues. CDR3 coding DNA: TGCAGCGTTCCCGGGCCCCGAACAGGGGGGAATGAGCAGTTCTTC. This translates into CSVPGPRTGGNEQFF.

This clonotype has more than one count but fewer than ten. The chain recombines TRBV6-2 or TRBV6-3 with TRBJ2-7; D unclear. CDR1 is MNHEY and CDR2 is SVGEGT in the germline V gene. The length of the CDR3 is 11 residues. V was shortened by 8 bases and J by 0 bases, with 5 bases between the two germline ends. CDR3 amino acids: CASLNSYEQYF. In DNA, the CDR3 is TGTGCCAGCCTAAACTCCTACGAGCAGTACTTC.

V is TRBV5-1 and J is TRBJ2-7; TRBD2 aligns across 13 bases. The V gene end was trimmed by 3 bases and the J gene end by 3 bases; junction bases not matched to a gene: 3. This CDR3 spans 15 amino acids. The germline gives CDR1 SGHRS, CDR2 YFSETQ. CDR3 in DNA: TGCGCCAGCAGCTACCGGACTAGCGGGAGCTACGAGCAGTACTTC. It specifies CASSYRTSGSYEQYF.

Only a few counts were recorded for this clonotype. The chain recombines TRBV9 with TRBJ1-3; D unclear. Per the germline V gene, CDR1 is SGDLS and CDR2 is YYNGEE. CDR3 length: 14 amino acids. V was shortened by 4 bases and J by 2 bases, with 10 bases between the two germline ends. The DNA for the CDR3 is TGTGCCAGCAGCTCCACAGCAACTGGAAACACCATATATTTT. Translating gives CASSSTATGNTIYF.

This clonotype has a handful of counts. The chain has TRBV7-2 and TRBJ1-4; 10 bases agree with TRBD1. V shed 0 bases, J shed 5 bases, and the junction held 3 bases outside the gene matches. The CDR3 covers 16 residues. Per the germline V gene, CDR1 is SGHTA and CDR2 is FQGNSA. The CDR3 is CASSLATGGENEKLFF. As DNA, the CDR3 is TGTGCCAGCAGCTTAGCGACAGGGGGCGAGAATGAAAAACTGTTTTTT.